These 14 T cell receptor beta chains were sequenced from one sample in a study of T cell responses to AZD1222 COVID-19 vaccine. Produced via immunoSEQ multiplex PCR; TCRdb's table is partial and in-frame only. Seen here are 100,000 or so clones, approximately 84% observed once, and the top ten hold about 15%. Sequenced material: peripheral blood, taken on day 0 of AZD1222 vaccination. The receptors derive from an adult in good health.

This chain links TRBV30 with TRBJ1-2, with D possibly being TRBD1 (6 bases). With 0 bases removed from V and 4 bases from J, the gap between germline ends came to 21 bases. In germline, CDR1 is GTSNPN, CDR2 SVGIG (reference sequence). The CDR3 contains 17 residues. CDR3 DNA sequence: TGTGCCTGGAGTGTACCGAATTGGGGGGGCAGCCTCTATGGCTACACCTTC. It yields the protein CAWSVPNWGGSLYGYTF.

V gene TRBV7-9 combines with J gene TRBJ1-5, with D hard to call. The CDR3 is made up of 13 amino acids. The V gene's germline CDR1 is SEHNR and CDR2 FQNEAQ (reference sequence). V lost 4 bases, J lost 2 bases, and 6 bases lay in between. CDR3 nucleotide sequence: TGTGCCAGCAGCTGGGAAGGCAATCAGCCCCAGCATTTT. Protein: CASSWEGNQPQHF.

The chain links TRBV11-3 to TRBJ1-2; D is unclear. There are 12 residues in the CDR3. Germline-derived CDR1 and CDR2 are SGHNT and YENEEA. Trimming pared 5 bases from V and 7 bases from J, leaving 11 bases between. The CDR3 protein is CASSPRTGGYTF. The CDR3 nucleotides read TGTGCCAGCAGCCCAAGAACGGGTGGCTACACCTTC.

The V and J genes are TRBV11-3 and TRBJ2-7; D is possibly TRBD1 (6 bases). The CDR3 runs 15 residues. From germline, CDR1 is SGHNT and CDR2 YENEEA. The V gene lost 6 bases and the J gene lost 0 bases, with 15 bases spanning the gap. The CDR3 sequence is CASRDGQYSSYEQYF. The CDR3 nucleotides are TGTGCCAGCAGGGACGGACAGTACAGCTCCTACGAGCAGTACTTC.

This chain joins TRBV4-2 and TRBJ2-3; D may be TRBD1 or TRBD2 (6 bases each). The ends were cut back, 1 base at V and 4 bases at J, with 18 bases in the middle. The CDR3 loop spans 17 amino acids. CDR1 and CDR2 (germline): LGHNA, YNFKEQ. CDR3 loop: CASSQAPGRGGADTQYF. Here the CDR3 DNA reads TGTGCCAGCAGCCAAGCCCCCGGGAGAGGGGGAGCAGATACGCAGTATTTT.

The chain joins TRBV19 to TRBJ1-1, with D perhaps matching TRBD1 (5 bases). There are 12 residues in the CDR3. CDR1 LNHDA and CDR2 SQIVND come from the germline V gene (reference sequence). V gave up 1 base and J gave up 10 bases, with 10 bases separating them. The CDR3 nucleotides are TGTGCCAGTAGTATAGCCCGACAGTTAGCTTTCTTT. It yields the protein CASSIARQLAFF.

The chain couples TRBV3-1 (or the pseudogene TRBV3-2) to TRBJ2-1; possible D gene TRBD2, 5 bases. CDR1 and CDR2 (germline): LGHDT, YNNKEL (reference sequence). This CDR3 spans 13 amino acids. Trimming cost V 0 bases and J 10 bases, with 10 bases left between them. The CDR3 nucleotides are TGTGCCAGCAGCCAAGAACGGGGAAGGGAGCAGTTCTTC. As protein: CASSQERGREQFF.

The V and J genes are TRBV6-5 and TRBJ1-3; TRBD1 might be the D (6 bases). V was trimmed by 8 bases and J by 4 bases, leaving 9 bases between them. Germline V lookup: CDR1 MNHEY, CDR2 SVGAGI. There are 12 residues in the CDR3. This CDR3 reads CASVGQGNTIYF. As DNA, the CDR3 is TGTGCCAGCGTTGGACAGGGAAACACCATATATTTT.

The chain is built from TRBV6-5 and TRBJ1-2, with 9 bases aligning to TRBD1. The CDR3 spans 15 residues. Germline trimming cut 6 bases from V and 6 bases from J; bases unmatched to any gene: 11. Germline V gene sequence: CDR1 MNHEY, CDR2 SVGAGI. CDR3 protein: CASRGGPRTGDGYTF. The DNA of the CDR3 is TGTGCCAGCAGGGGGGGGCCGAGGACAGGGGATGGCTACACCTTC.

The V call is TRBV5-1, the J call TRBJ1-5; no clear D gene. V was trimmed by 4 bases and J by 0 bases, leaving 14 bases between them. The CDR3 has 16 amino acids. CDR1 SGHRS and CDR2 YFSETQ come from the germline V gene. The chain's CDR3 is CASSPDVGYSNQPQHF. As DNA, the CDR3 is TGCGCCAGCAGCCCGGACGTAGGATATAGCAATCAGCCCCAGCATTTT.

The genes are TRBV23-1 and TRBJ1-6, with D tentatively TRBD1 (6 bases). TRBV23-1 is filed as an ORF, its function uncertain. The CDR3 runs 18 residues. V was cut by 2 bases and J by 7 bases, with 21 bases left in between. The CDR3 DNA sequence: TGCGCCAGCAGTCAAGTTATGGGGGCGAGCGAAGAGAATTCACCCCTCCACTTT. Translated, it gives CASSQVMGASEENSPLHF.

This chain uses TRBV14 with TRBJ2-7, with 8 bases identical to TRBD2. This CDR3 comprises 14 residues. Germline CDR1 is SGHDN and CDR2 is FVKESK. The V gene end was trimmed by 4 bases and the J gene end by 6 bases; junction bases not matched to a gene: 8. This CDR3 is CASSPLLAAREQYF. In nucleotides, the CDR3 is TGTGCCAGCAGCCCGTTACTAGCGGCCCGCGAGCAGTACTTC.

This clone was picked up one time. The rearrangement uses TRBV9 and TRBJ2-1; possible D gene TRBD2, 5 bases. Looked up from germline, CDR1 is SGDLS and CDR2 is YYNGEE. This CDR3 is built from 15 residues. V lost 0 bases to trimming and J lost 3 bases, with 10 bases between them. In nucleotides, the CDR3 is TGTGCCAGCAGCGTAGGGGCCGAGGGCTACAATGAGCAGTTCTTC. This sequence encodes CASSVGAEGYNEQFF. Supplemented by reference TRBV9 and TRBJ2-1, the full variable domain reads DSGVTQTPKHLITATGQRVTLRCSPRSGDLSVYWYQQSLDQGLQFLIQYYNGEERAKGNILERFSAQQFPDLHSELNLSSLELGDSALYFCASSVGAEGYNEQFFGPGTRLTVL.

The chain employs TRBV6-2 or TRBV6-3 and TRBJ1-6; unclear D gene. The CDR3 has 17 residues. Looked up from germline, CDR1 is MNHEY and CDR2 is SVGEGT. V lost 6 bases and J 2 bases, leaving 17 bases between the germline ends. The CDR3 loop is CASSKDIRWPYNSPLHF. As DNA, the CDR3 is TGTGCCAGCAGCAAGGATATAAGGTGGCCCTATAATTCACCCCTCCACTTT.